This T cell receptor beta chain was captured in a study of molecular identifiers for immune sequencing clone quantification. This clonotype showed up just a few times. CDR3 length equals 14 residues. V gave up 1 base and J gave up 9 bases; unmatched junction bases: 5. Germline V gene sequence: CDR1 SEHNR, CDR2 FQNEAQ (reference sequence). Each CDR3 protein gets one entry after TCRdb re-called the PCR reads with MiXCR. Counted here are more than 550,000 distinct CDR3 sequences, roughly 23% occurring once; the ten biggest clones make up about 0.81%. Source material: naive CD8+ T cells from blood, with Jurkat cell RNA spiked in. Sample subset: FACS-sorted CD8+CD4-CCR7+CD45RA+ naive T cells. The chain recombines TRBV7-9 with TRBJ2-1; 8 nucleotides align to TRBD2. The receptor comes from a human donor in good health. Some libraries in this study had Jurkat cell RNA spiked in. The CDR3 DNA reads as TGTGCCAGCAGCTTAGTACTAGCGGACGGTGAGCAGTTCTTC. This codes for CASSLVLADGEQFF.